These T cell receptor beta chains were read from a single sample in a study. One entry per CDR3 protein results from TCRdb running MiXCR on the 5' RACE reads. The table has over 150 distinct CDR3 sequences, about a third seen once. Sequencing was performed on central memory T cells from blood PBMCs. The receptors derive from a male donor with HIV. Both conserved end residues are part of each CDR3. The order of the fields is V gene, D gene, J gene, clone size, CDR3 DNA, CDR3 protein. D genes are given only for firm matches. For some rows the clone size is stated as once, few or many, or as a class when expanded; others skip it.

v_call: TRBV30
d_call: NA
j_call: TRBJ1-1
clone_size: NA
cdr3_nt: TGTGCCTGGATTAGAACAGGGCGAACTGAAGCTTTCTTT
cdr3_aa: CAWIRTGRTEAFF

v_call: TRBV13
d_call: NA
j_call: TRBJ2-5
clone_size: NA
cdr3_nt: TGTGCCAGCAGCTCGAATGACAGATACCAAGAGACCCAGTACTTC
cdr3_aa: CASSSNDRYQETQYF

v_call: TRBV30
d_call: TRBD2
j_call: TRBJ2-1
clone_size: NA
cdr3_nt: TGTGCCTGGAGTGTACGGGGACTAGGGACCAATGAGCAGTTCTTC
cdr3_aa: CAWSVRGLGTNEQFF

v_call: TRBV10-3
d_call: NA
j_call: TRBJ2-7
clone_size: NA
cdr3_nt: TGTGCCATCAGTGATCTATACGAGCAGTACTTC
cdr3_aa: CAISDLYEQYF

v_call: TRBV29-1
d_call: NA
j_call: TRBJ2-5
clone_size: NA
cdr3_nt: TGCAGCGTTGGGGCAGGGTCGACCCAAGAGACCCAGTACTTC
cdr3_aa: CSVGAGSTQETQYF

v_call: TRBV7-7
d_call: TRBD2
j_call: TRBJ2-5
clone_size: few
cdr3_nt: TGTGCCAGCAGCGCGGGAGGTGGGGAGACCCAGTACTTC
cdr3_aa: CASSAGGGETQYF

v_call: TRBV10-1
d_call: NA
j_call: TRBJ1-6
clone_size: NA
cdr3_nt: TGCGCCAGCAGTCCCAACAGGGATTCACCCCTCCACTTT
cdr3_aa: CASSPNRDSPLHF

v_call: TRBV6-5
d_call: NA
j_call: TRBJ1-4
clone_size: NA
cdr3_nt: TGTGCCAGCAGTTACTCGGGACGGAAGTCAACTAATGAAAAACTGTTTTTT
cdr3_aa: CASSYSGRKSTNEKLFF

v_call: TRBV5-3
d_call: NA
j_call: TRBJ2-7
clone_size: NA
cdr3_nt: TGTGCCCCCTGGGCTAGCTCCTACGAGCAGTACTTC
cdr3_aa: CAPWASSYEQYF

v_call: TRBV10-1
d_call: NA
j_call: TRBJ1-1
clone_size: NA
cdr3_nt: TGCGCCAGCAGTGAGTCGGGACAAGGAGGGACTGAAGCTTTCTTT
cdr3_aa: CASSESGQGGTEAFF

v_call: TRBV5-1
d_call: NA
j_call: TRBJ1-5
clone_size: NA
cdr3_nt: TGCGCCAGCAGCTTGGTCCCGAATCAGCCCCAGCATTTT
cdr3_aa: CASSLVPNQPQHF

v_call: TRBV6-5
d_call: NA
j_call: TRBJ1-3
clone_size: few
cdr3_nt: TGTGCCAGCAGTTACGTCCGGGGCCTGCTCTCTGGAAACACCATATATTTT
cdr3_aa: CASSYVRGLLSGNTIYF

v_call: TRBV6-2/TRBV6-3
d_call: NA
j_call: TRBJ1-5
clone_size: NA
cdr3_nt: TGTGCCAGCAGTTATTCGACGGGTCTCCATCAGCCCCAGCATTTT
cdr3_aa: CASSYSTGLHQPQHF

v_call: TRBV7-9
d_call: NA
j_call: TRBJ1-5
clone_size: few
cdr3_nt: TGTGCCAGCAGCTTAGGTACCCCCAATCAGCCCCAGCATTTT
cdr3_aa: CASSLGTPNQPQHF

v_call: TRBV4-1
d_call: NA
j_call: TRBJ1-3
clone_size: NA
cdr3_nt: TGCGCCAGCAGCCAAGATCACCCCGGCCCGGGTTCTACTTCCTCTGGAAACACCATATATTTT
cdr3_aa: CASSQDHPGPGSTSSGNTIYF

v_call: TRBV15
d_call: NA
j_call: TRBJ1-1
clone_size: NA
cdr3_nt: TGTGCCACCAGCAGAGTTCCATCAGGAGAAGCTTTCTTT
cdr3_aa: CATSRVPSGEAFF

v_call: TRBV5-1
d_call: NA
j_call: TRBJ1-4
clone_size: NA
cdr3_nt: TGCGCCAGCAGCTACGTAGGACCTTCAAAACTGTTTTTT
cdr3_aa: CASSYVGPSKLFF

v_call: TRBV20-1
d_call: NA
j_call: TRBJ1-6
clone_size: NA
cdr3_nt: TGCAGTGCTGGCCGCGAGGGGGGGGGCTCCTATAATTCACCCCTCCACTTT
cdr3_aa: CSAGREGGGSYNSPLHF

v_call: TRBV7-2
d_call: NA
j_call: TRBJ1-5
clone_size: NA
cdr3_nt: TGTGCCAGCAGCTTAGTTAGTAATCAGCCCCAGCATTTT
cdr3_aa: CASSLVSNQPQHF

v_call: TRBV11-3
d_call: TRBD1
j_call: TRBJ2-1
clone_size: NA
cdr3_nt: TGTGCCAGCAGCTTAGATTCGGGACAGGTGACGTTCTTC
cdr3_aa: CASSLDSGQVTFF

v_call: TRBV10-3
d_call: TRBD2
j_call: TRBJ2-3
clone_size: few
cdr3_nt: TGTGCCATCGGGCTAGCGGGGGCGGATACGCAGTATTTT
cdr3_aa: CAIGLAGADTQYF

v_call: TRBV30
d_call: TRBD1
j_call: TRBJ1-2
clone_size: few
cdr3_nt: TGTGCCTGGAGCTCAGGACAGGGGGCACGGGGCTACACCTTC
cdr3_aa: CAWSSGQGARGYTF

v_call: TRBV15
d_call: NA
j_call: TRBJ1-2
clone_size: NA
cdr3_nt: TGTGCCACCAGCAGAGATGGGGCCGGCTATGGCTACACCTTC
cdr3_aa: CATSRDGAGYGYTF

v_call: TRBV5-1
d_call: NA
j_call: TRBJ1-5
clone_size: NA
cdr3_nt: TGCGCCAGCAATCGTACAGCGAGATTTGGCAATCAGCCCCAGCATTTT
cdr3_aa: CASNRTARFGNQPQHF

v_call: TRBV10-3
d_call: NA
j_call: TRBJ1-1
clone_size: NA
cdr3_nt: TGTGCCATCAGTCCCGGCGGGGTATTCGGGCCCACTGAAGCTTTCTTT
cdr3_aa: CAISPGGVFGPTEAFF

v_call: TRBV29-1
d_call: TRBD2
j_call: TRBJ2-3
clone_size: NA
cdr3_nt: TGCAGCGTTTTTCGACCCGTTAGCGGGGGGGCGTTCACAGATACGCAGTATTTT
cdr3_aa: CSVFRPVSGGAFTDTQYF

v_call: TRBV2
d_call: NA
j_call: TRBJ2-2
clone_size: NA
cdr3_nt: TGTGCCAGCAGTGAAATGAGAACCGGGGAGCTGTTTTTT
cdr3_aa: CASSEMRTGELFF

v_call: TRBV5-1
d_call: NA
j_call: TRBJ2-7
clone_size: NA
cdr3_nt: TGCGCCAGCAGCGATCCCCAAGGGGGTGCCTACGAGCAGTACTTC
cdr3_aa: CASSDPQGGAYEQYF

v_call: TRBV29-1
d_call: NA
j_call: TRBJ2-5
clone_size: NA
cdr3_nt: TGCAGCGTTGAATTAAGCCCCGGCGGGGAGACCCAGTACTTC
cdr3_aa: CSVELSPGGETQYF

v_call: TRBV6-5
d_call: NA
j_call: TRBJ1-3
clone_size: few
cdr3_nt: TGTGCCAGCAGTTACCTTGCCGGCAGCTCTGGAAACACCATATATTTT
cdr3_aa: CASSYLAGSSGNTIYF

v_call: TRBV7-3
d_call: NA
j_call: TRBJ2-2
clone_size: NA
cdr3_nt: TGTGCCAGCAGCTTCTGGCAGGGAGGAAGCGGGGAGCTGTTTTTT
cdr3_aa: CASSFWQGGSGELFF

v_call: TRBV29-1
d_call: NA
j_call: TRBJ1-1
clone_size: NA
cdr3_nt: TGCAGCGTTCGGGGGGCGAGGACTGAAGCTTTCTTT
cdr3_aa: CSVRGARTEAFF

v_call: TRBV3-1
d_call: TRBD1
j_call: TRBJ2-4
clone_size: NA
cdr3_nt: TGTGCCAGCAGCCAAGGACAGGGGCGTGGGAACATTCAGTACTTC
cdr3_aa: CASSQGQGRGNIQYF

v_call: TRBV28
d_call: TRBD1
j_call: TRBJ1-2
clone_size: NA
cdr3_nt: TGTGCCAGCGGGGAGGGACAGGCCTATGGCTACACCTTC
cdr3_aa: CASGEGQAYGYTF

v_call: TRBV13
d_call: TRBD1
j_call: TRBJ2-1
clone_size: few
cdr3_nt: TGTGCCAGCATCCGGGGACAGGGGGCAAGTGAGCAGTTCTTC
cdr3_aa: CASIRGQGASEQFF

v_call: TRBV12-3/TRBV12-4
d_call: NA
j_call: TRBJ1-5
clone_size: NA
cdr3_nt: TGTGCCAGCAGACCTACCGGGACCAGCAATCAGCCCCAGCATTTT
cdr3_aa: CASRPTGTSNQPQHF

v_call: TRBV10-1
d_call: NA
j_call: TRBJ1-1
clone_size: NA
cdr3_nt: TGCGCCAGCAGTGAGACAACAGGTACTGAAGCTTTCTTT
cdr3_aa: CASSETTGTEAFF

v_call: TRBV30
d_call: NA
j_call: TRBJ1-2
clone_size: NA
cdr3_nt: TGTGCATGTCATGCGGACTCCTTAACGTATGGCTACACCTTC
cdr3_aa: CACHADSLTYGYTF

v_call: TRBV19
d_call: TRBD1
j_call: TRBJ2-5
clone_size: NA
cdr3_nt: TGTGCCAGTAGCAGAGACAGGGGGCTAGAGACCCAGTACTTC
cdr3_aa: CASSRDRGLETQYF

v_call: TRBV12-5
d_call: TRBD1
j_call: TRBJ1-2
clone_size: few
cdr3_nt: TGTGCTAGTGTCAAATTGGGACAGCTTACTGGCTACACCTTC
cdr3_aa: CASVKLGQLTGYTF

v_call: TRBV11-2
d_call: NA
j_call: TRBJ2-1
clone_size: few
cdr3_nt: TGTGCCAGCAGCTTTCGAGATTCCTACAATGAGCAGTTCTTC
cdr3_aa: CASSFRDSYNEQFF

v_call: TRBV10-3
d_call: NA
j_call: TRBJ2-5
clone_size: NA
cdr3_nt: TGTGCCGCCGGCGTGGGCGAGACCCAGTACTTC
cdr3_aa: CAAGVGETQYF

v_call: TRBV11-3
d_call: TRBD1
j_call: TRBJ2-1
clone_size: once
cdr3_nt: TGTGCCAGCAGCCCAGGGGACAGTCCAGAAGAGCAGTTCTTC
cdr3_aa: CASSPGDSPEEQFF

v_call: TRBV10-3
d_call: NA
j_call: TRBJ2-4
clone_size: NA
cdr3_nt: TGTGCCATCAGTGATGCCTCTTCACAGGGTAGCGGCATTCAGTACTTC
cdr3_aa: CAISDASSQGSGIQYF

v_call: TRBV6-1
d_call: TRBD2
j_call: TRBJ2-1
clone_size: NA
cdr3_nt: TGTGCCAGCAGTGCTCCCCTCGGGACTAGCGGGGTTAAAGCCTACAATGAGCAGTTCTTC
cdr3_aa: CASSAPLGTSGVKAYNEQFF

v_call: TRBV7-6
d_call: TRBD1
j_call: TRBJ1-6
clone_size: hyperexpanded
cdr3_nt: TGTGCCAGCAGCTTAGTTTTCCGGACAGGGAGCTCCTATAATTCACCCCTCCACTTT
cdr3_aa: CASSLVFRTGSSYNSPLHF

v_call: TRBV6-1
d_call: TRBD1
j_call: TRBJ2-7
clone_size: few
cdr3_nt: TGTGCCAGCAGCAGTGCCGGGACAGGGTCCTACGAGCAGTACTTC
cdr3_aa: CASSSAGTGSYEQYF

v_call: TRBV7-6
d_call: NA
j_call: TRBJ2-7
clone_size: NA
cdr3_nt: TGTGCCAGCAGCTTAGCATCGGCAGATCCAAACTACGAGCAGTACTTC
cdr3_aa: CASSLASADPNYEQYF

v_call: TRBV10-3
d_call: TRBD1
j_call: TRBJ2-7
clone_size: few
cdr3_nt: TGTGCCATCAGTGAGAGGGTGGGGACAGGTGGCGAGCAGTACTTC
cdr3_aa: CAISERVGTGGEQYF

v_call: TRBV20-1
d_call: NA
j_call: TRBJ1-2
clone_size: NA
cdr3_nt: TGCAGTGCTATTAACGGCGGACCGTTGAGGACCTTC
cdr3_aa: CSAINGGPLRTF